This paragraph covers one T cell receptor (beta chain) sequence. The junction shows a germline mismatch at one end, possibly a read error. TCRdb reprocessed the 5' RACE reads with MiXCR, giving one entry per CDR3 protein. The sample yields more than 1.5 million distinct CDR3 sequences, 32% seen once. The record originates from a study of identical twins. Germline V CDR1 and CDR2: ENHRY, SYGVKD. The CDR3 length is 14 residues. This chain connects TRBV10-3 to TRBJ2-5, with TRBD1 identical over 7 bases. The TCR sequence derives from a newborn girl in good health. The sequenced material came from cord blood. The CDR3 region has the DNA TGTGCCGTCAGTGAGGACAGGACCCCAGAGACCCAGTACTTC. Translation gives CAVSEDRTPETQYF.